Sequencing of this TCR beta chain was carried out in a study of cytomegalovirus exposure and HLA in healthy donors. Use of 60 Vbeta and 13 Jbeta primers characterized the PCR. The assay was immunoSEQ multiplex PCR, and TCRdb's table has in-frame clones only and misses some. The sample carries 100,000 to 150,000 clones, approximately 74% recorded once. This CDR3 has 11 residues. Trimming removed 1 base from V and 7 bases from J, with 5 bases in between. Germline CDR1 reads SGHDT; CDR2 reads YYEEEE. This sequence joins TRBV5-6 and TRBJ1-2; D is unclear. The sample comprised PBMCs. This clonotype was sampled from a man in his forties in good health and CMV-seropositive. CDR3 sequence: CASSLYGGYTF. The DNA for the CDR3 is TGTGCCAGCAGCTTGTACGGTGGCTACACCTTC.